A single T cell receptor (beta chain) is shown here with its context. As yet, its antigen is unknown. The data were taken from a study of T cells in tuberculosis. Study-level points and caveats: GMM-specific TCRs were nearer to active tuberculosis alpha repertoires, suggesting expansion.

Profiling relied on immunoSEQ multiplex PCR, and the TCRdb table lists in-frame clones only, not all of them. Of over 25,000 clones listed, 90% are singletons. At study entry, adolescents had tuberculin skin tests and IGRA screening. The sample taken for sequencing was PBMCs. The receptor comes from a donor between 10 and 35 years old with latent tuberculosis or without tuberculosis infection.

This CDR3 is CAISGQGSNEQFF. CDR3 nucleotides: TGTGCCATCAGCGGACAGGGATCCAATGAGCAGTTCTTC. The chain recombines TRBV10-3 with TRBJ2-1; 8 nucleotides agree with TRBD1. This CDR3 has 13 residues. CDR1 is ENHRY, CDR2 SYGVKD, per germline. V lost 6 bases and J lost 6; bases outside the gene matches: 4.